Reported below is one TCR beta chain. No antigen is known for it. The record originates from a study of CXCR3-negative and CXCR3-positive naive CD8 T cells. Study observations and caveats: Naive cells that were CXCR3-positive had more hydrophobic TRB CDR3s (compared with CXCR3-negative naive cells).

The CDR3 spans 16 residues. From germline, CDR1 is SQVTM and CDR2 ANQGSEA. cDNA libraries for TRB were generated by 5' RACE incorporating UMI labels. TCRdb processed the 5' RACE reads again and assigns one entry to each CDR3 protein, with no DNA. The sample holds around 160,000 distinct CDR3 sequences. This TCR was recovered from a human donor in good health. Some clones in this sample may be carry-over from other donors' samples. The gene calls are TRBV29-1 and TRBJ1-2. Sequencing used naive CXCR3+ CD8+ T cells from blood. Indicated subset: CD45RO-CCR7+CD27+CD95- naive CD8+ T cells expressing CXCR3 (TNR3+). CDR3 amino acids: CSVEESRQGQNYGYTF.